The 22 T cell receptor beta chains below were found in one sample sequenced in a study of TIL therapy for anti-PD-1-resistant metastatic lung cancer. Time point meaning: pre-treatment sample, taken before nivolumab and TIL therapy. This was the immunoSEQ v3 assay. Sequencing used immunoSEQ multiplex PCR; TCRdb keeps in-frame clones, though not all of them. This table holds more than 45,000 clones, around 70% found once. Sequencing used blood, obtained at baseline. Receptors were obtained from a person between 25 and 80 years old with non-small cell lung cancer.

The V gene is TRBV27, the J gene TRBJ1-2; 9 positions agree with TRBD1. The CDR3 has 15 amino acids. V lost 4 bases, J lost 6 bases, and 9 bases stayed unmatched. The germline V gene has CDR1 MNHEY and CDR2 SMNVEV (reference sequence). CDR3 sequence: CASSSGTGSWDGYTF. The CDR3 DNA follows: TGTGCCAGCAGTTCGGGGACAGGGAGTTGGGATGGCTACACCTTC.

A single count supports this clone. This CDR3 is CASSPGGDYYGYTF. The CDR3 DNA follows: TGTGCCAGCTCCCCAGGGGGTGACTACTATGGCTACACCTTC. V usage is TRBV18 and J usage is TRBJ1-2; 7 nucleotides match TRBD1. Germline CDR1 is KGHSH and CDR2 is LQKENI. This CDR3 contains 14 residues. The J segment lost 3 bases and the V segment lost 6 bases, leaving 7 bases of the junction unmatched.

This chain joins TRBV30 and TRBJ2-3, with a possible D match to TRBD2 (6 bases). Trimming took off 2 bases at V and 4 bases at J, with 13 bases between the two ends. The length of the CDR3 is 14 residues. Germline CDR1 reads GTSNPN; CDR2 reads SVGIG (reference sequence). The CDR3 DNA is TGTGCCTGGAGTACTAACGGGAGAGCAGATACGCAGTATTTT. Amino acid sequence: CAWSTNGRADTQYF.

This rearrangement joins TRBV4-1 to TRBJ2-5; TRBD1 matches 8 bases. The CDR3 length is 16 residues. The trim removed 4 bases at V and 5 bases at J, leaving 12 bases unmatched. CDR1 is MGHRA, CDR2 YSYEKL, per germline. The CDR3 DNA is TGCGCCAGCAGCCTCAGAGACAGGGGCGCGGAGGAGACCCAGTACTTC. Its protein is CASSLRDRGAEETQYF.

V usage is TRBV5-1 and J usage is TRBJ2-2, with 7 nucleotides matching TRBD1. This CDR3 contains 16 residues. The germline gives CDR1 SGHRS, CDR2 YFSETQ. With 4 bases clipped from V and 0 bases from J, the junction kept 6 bases outside the gene matches. CDR3 loop: CASSGRQGSNTGELFF. As DNA, the CDR3 is TGCGCCAGCAGCGGACGACAGGGCTCGAACACCGGGGAGCTGTTTTTT. The whole variable domain, remainder taken from reference TRBV5-1 and TRBJ2-2, is KAGVTQTPRYLIKTRGQQVTLSCSPISGHRSVSWYQQTPGQGLQFLFEYFSETQRNKGNFPGRFSGRQFSNSRSEMNVSTLELGDSALYLCASSGRQGSNTGELFFGEGSRLTVL.

This chain links TRBV6-5 with TRBJ2-7, with 9 bases matching TRBD2. Germline V gene data show CDR1 as MNHEY and CDR2 as SVGAGI. The J segment lost 7 bases and the V segment lost 6 bases, leaving 10 bases of the junction unmatched. The CDR3 contains 14 residues. The CDR3 reads CASSRAGGPKEQYF. DNA of the CDR3: TGTGCCAGCAGCAGGGCGGGAGGGCCGAAAGAGCAGTACTTC.

The chain is built from TRBV4-1 and TRBJ2-5, with TRBD2 matching over 10 bases. This CDR3 region has 17 residues. Looked up from germline, CDR1 is MGHRA and CDR2 is YSYEKL. V was clipped by 2 bases and J by 6 bases; unmatched bases: 12. CDR3 sequence reads: CASSQRGQREGVKTQYF. In nucleotides, the CDR3 is TGCGCCAGCAGCCAAAGGGGGCAGCGGGAGGGCGTTAAGACCCAGTACTTC.

The gene calls are TRBV28 and TRBJ1-1; D not resolved. Germline V gives CDR1 MDHEN, CDR2 SYDVKM. V lost 7 bases and J 0 bases, leaving 15 bases between the germline ends. CDR3 length equals 15 residues. Here the CDR3 reads CASTLPSIVNTEAFF. The CDR3 DNA reads TGTGCCAGCACCCTACCGAGCATCGTGAACACTGAAGCTTTCTTT.

The chain uses TRBV7-2 and TRBJ2-3; 8 bases match TRBD2. V lost 4 bases to trimming and J lost 4 bases; unmatched junction nucleotides: 10. The germline CDR1 and CDR2 sequences are SGHTA and FQGNSA. There are 16 residues in the CDR3. CDR3 bases: TGTGCCAGCAGCTCCTCCGGCGGGGGGCCGGCAGATACGCAGTATTTT. Protein product: CASSSSGGGPADTQYF.

The V and J genes are TRBV5-6 and TRBJ2-5; D ambiguous. Trimming removed 0 bases at V and 4 bases at J, with 13 bases between. The CDR3 has 15 amino acids. Per the germline V gene, CDR1 is SGHDT and CDR2 is YYEEEE. This CDR3 reads CASSLGWDSGETQYF. The CDR3 nucleotides are TGTGCCAGCAGCTTGGGTTGGGATTCGGGAGAGACCCAGTACTTC.

The sample holds one count of this clone. The chain has TRBV19 and TRBJ2-4; no definite D call. Germline CDR1 and CDR2: LNHDA and SQIVND (reference sequence). The V gene lost 5 bases and the J gene lost 0 bases, with 5 bases spanning the gap. This CDR3 region has 13 residues. In DNA, the CDR3 is TGTGCCAGTAGTTTCGTAGCCAAAAACATTCAGTACTTC. Translation gives CASSFVAKNIQYF. The full variable domain, completed using reference TRBV19 and TRBJ2-4, is DGGITQSPKYLFRKEGQNVTLSCEQNLNHDAMYWYRQDPGQGLRLIYYSQIVNDFQKGDIAEGYSVSREKKESFPLTVTSAQKNPTAFYLCASSFVAKNIQYFGAGTRLSVL.

This clone occurred a few times. The chain recombines TRBV11-3 with TRBJ2-5; D remains unclear. The CDR3 has 10 amino acids. The germline CDR1 and CDR2 sequences are SGHNT and YENEEA. V was pared by 5 bases and J by 7 bases, with 5 bases between. CDR3 sequence: CASSLRTQYF. The CDR3 DNA is TGTGCCAGCAGCCTGCGGACCCAGTACTTC.

V is TRBV18 and J is TRBJ2-1, with 8 positions matching TRBD1. The CDR3 sequence is 15 residues long. From germline, CDR1 is KGHSH and CDR2 LQKENI. With V trimmed by 6 bases and J by 0 bases, 4 bases remained unmatched. The DNA for the CDR3 is TGTGCCAGCTCCCTACAGGGGGACTCCTACAATGAGCAGTTCTTC. Translating it yields CASSLQGDSYNEQFF.

This clone was counted once. This chain links TRBV20-1 with TRBJ1-1; a weak D match, TRBD1 (6 bases). The CDR3 is made up of 11 amino acids. Germline CDR1 DFQATT, CDR2 SNEGSKA (reference sequence). Written as DNA, the CDR3 is TGCGGCGGGACACCTAACACTGAAGCTTTCTTT. Translating gives CGGTPNTEAFF.

This clone was seen once. In DNA, the CDR3 is TGTGCCAGCTGGGACGGGGGTCGAGGGGGCGCCCATGGCTACACCTTC. Its protein is CASWDGGRGGAHGYTF. The chain employs TRBV28 and TRBJ1-2, with 7 bases aligning to TRBD1. This CDR3 spans 16 amino acids. Germline V CDR1 and CDR2: MDHEN, SYDVKM. The ends lost 8 bases at V and 6 bases at J; junction bases unmatched: 18.

This chain uses TRBV5-1 with TRBJ2-3, with TRBD2 matching over 9 bases. J gave up 1 base and V 6 bases, and 9 bases lay outside the gene matches. CDR3 size: 16 residues. In germline, CDR1 is SGHRS, CDR2 YFSETQ. As DNA, the CDR3 is TGCGCCAGCATGGCGGGGGCTAGCGGGGGCACAGATACGCAGTATTTT. Translation gives CASMAGASGGTDTQYF.

The CDR3 DNA sequence: TGTGCCAGCAGTGTTACCATTTCCACAGATACGCAGTATTTT. Translated, it gives CASSVTISTDTQYF. The chain is built from TRBV2 and TRBJ2-3; D is unresolved. Per germline, CDR1 SNHLY and CDR2 FYNNEI. Deletions cut 4 bases from V and 2 bases from J, with 10 bases between. This CDR3 has 14 amino acids. Complete variable domain (other parts from reference TRBV2 and TRBJ2-3): EPEVTQTPSHQVTQMGQEVILRCVPISNHLYFYWYRQILGQKVEFLVSFYNNEISEKSEIFDDQFSVERPDGSNFTLKIRSTKLEDSAMYFCASSVTISTDTQYFGPGTRLTVL.

The chain carries TRBV11-2 and TRBJ1-4, with D perhaps TRBD1 (6 bases). Trimming cost V 0 bases and J 2 bases, with 13 bases left between them. The CDR3 runs to 17 residues. CDR1 and CDR2 (germline): SGHAT, FQNNGV. This chain's CDR3 is CASSLDGGGRTNEKLFF. The DNA for the CDR3 is TGTGCCAGCAGCTTAGATGGGGGCGGTAGGACTAATGAAAAACTGTTTTTT.

The rearrangement links TRBV19 to TRBJ2-7; D uncertain. Trimming shortened V by 9 bases and J by 0 bases, and 15 bases separated the two germline ends. Germline V gene sequence: CDR1 LNHDA, CDR2 SQIVND (reference sequence). The CDR3 is made up of 14 amino acids. Here the CDR3 reads CASAAWGGSYEQYF. The CDR3 region has the DNA TGTGCCAGCGCCGCCTGGGGTGGCTCCTACGAGCAGTACTTC.

V is TRBV7-6 and J is TRBJ2-1; possibly TRBD2 for D (8 bases). The CDR3 covers 18 residues. With 6 bases removed from V and 5 bases from J, the gap between germline ends came to 26 bases. The germline V gene has CDR1 SGHVS and CDR2 FNYEAQ. The CDR3 DNA reads as TGTGCCAGCAGTAGGGGGCAGACAGCCGGGACTAGGGACAATGAGCAGTTCTTC. Translated: CASSRGQTAGTRDNEQFF.

This rearrangement joins TRBV7-8 to TRBJ1-1; 9 nucleotides agree with TRBD1. Germline CDR1 is SGHVS and CDR2 is FQNEAQ. The ends lost 0 bases at V and 10 bases at J; junction bases unmatched: 6. The CDR3 is 14 amino acids. This chain's CDR3 is CASSLAPETGGAFF. CDR3 nucleotide sequence: TGTGCCAGCAGCTTAGCCCCCGAGACAGGGGGAGCTTTCTTT.

This clone was seen a handful of times. This sequence joins TRBV29-1 and TRBJ2-1; 8 bases agree with TRBD2. The germline V gene encodes CDR1 SQVTM and CDR2 ANQGSEA. CDR3 length: 13 residues. V lost 6 bases to trimming and J lost 6 bases; unmatched junction nucleotides: 7. CDR3 coding DNA: TGCAGCGTCACCGGGACTAGGGTCAATGAGCAGTTCTTC. Translated, it gives CSVTGTRVNEQFF.